The clone carrying this T cell receptor beta chain was seen only a few times. Its antigen is undetermined. The entry originates in a study of T cells after yellow fever vaccination. Study-wide findings and caveats: FACS-sorted repertoires might harbor abundant contaminating clonotypes from the bulk population. Subsequent to the booster, the majority of primary-vaccination clones reappeared (around 95% CD4, approximately 85% CD8).

A universal primer site and UMIs were added as TCR cDNA was made by 5'RACE template switching. A single record per CDR3 protein comes from TCRdb applying MiXCR to the 5' RACE reads. The sample shows about 230,000 distinct CDR3 sequences, roughly 6.2% of them seen only once. This TCR derives from a man aged 30 to 45 who received the YFV17D yellow fever vaccine. The source was CD4+ T cells sorted from PBMCs, collected on the day of the yellow fever booster vaccination.

The DNA of the CDR3 is TGCGCCAGCAGCTCCATAAAGTCTTCCGGGGAGCTGTTTTTT. Translation: CASSSIKSSGELFF. The chain joins TRBV5-1 to TRBJ2-2; no clear D gene. Germline lookup yields CDR1 SGHRS and CDR2 YFSETQ. The ends were cut back, 3 bases at V and 6 bases at J, with 12 bases in the middle. This CDR3 has 14 residues.